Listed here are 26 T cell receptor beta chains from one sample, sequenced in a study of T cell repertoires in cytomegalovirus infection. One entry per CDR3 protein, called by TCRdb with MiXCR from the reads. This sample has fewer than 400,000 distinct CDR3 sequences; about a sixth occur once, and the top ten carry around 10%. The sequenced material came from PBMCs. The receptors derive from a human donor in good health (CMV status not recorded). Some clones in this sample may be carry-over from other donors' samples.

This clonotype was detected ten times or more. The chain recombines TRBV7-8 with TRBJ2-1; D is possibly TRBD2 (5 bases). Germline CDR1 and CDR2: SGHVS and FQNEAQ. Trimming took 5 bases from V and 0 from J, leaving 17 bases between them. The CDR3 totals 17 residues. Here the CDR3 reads CASSPRDKGPSYNEQFF. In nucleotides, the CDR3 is TGTGCCAGCAGCCCCCGGGATAAAGGCCCCTCCTACAATGAGCAGTTCTTC.

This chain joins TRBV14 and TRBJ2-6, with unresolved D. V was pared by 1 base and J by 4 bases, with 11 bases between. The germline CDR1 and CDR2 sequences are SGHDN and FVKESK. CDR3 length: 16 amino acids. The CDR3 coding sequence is TGTGCCAGCAGCCAAGGACTGGGGATCGGGGCCAACGTCCTGACTTTC. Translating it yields CASSQGLGIGANVLTF.

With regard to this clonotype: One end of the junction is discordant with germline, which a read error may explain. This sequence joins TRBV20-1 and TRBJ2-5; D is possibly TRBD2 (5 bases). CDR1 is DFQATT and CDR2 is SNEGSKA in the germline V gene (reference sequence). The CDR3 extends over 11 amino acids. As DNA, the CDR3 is TGCGGTGCTAGCAGGCAAGAGACCCAGTACTTC. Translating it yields CGASRQETQYF.

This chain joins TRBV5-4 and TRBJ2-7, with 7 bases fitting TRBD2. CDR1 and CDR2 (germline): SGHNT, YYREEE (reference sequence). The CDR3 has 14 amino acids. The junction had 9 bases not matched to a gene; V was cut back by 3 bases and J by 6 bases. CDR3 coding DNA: TGTGCCAGCAGCTCCGGGACTACTACACGCGAGCAGTACTTC. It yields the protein CASSSGTTTREQYF.

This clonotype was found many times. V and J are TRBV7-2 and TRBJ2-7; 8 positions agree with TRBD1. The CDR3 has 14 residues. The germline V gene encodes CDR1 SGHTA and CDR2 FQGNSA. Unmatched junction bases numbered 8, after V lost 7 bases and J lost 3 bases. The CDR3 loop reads CASKRTGNHYEQYF. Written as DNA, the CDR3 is TGTGCCAGCAAGCGGACAGGGAATCACTACGAGCAGTACTTC.

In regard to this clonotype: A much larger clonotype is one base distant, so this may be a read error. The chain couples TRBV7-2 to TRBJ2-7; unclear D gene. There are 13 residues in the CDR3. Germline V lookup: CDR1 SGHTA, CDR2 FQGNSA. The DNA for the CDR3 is TGTGCCAGCAGCACCACCGGCGTCTACGTGCAGTACTTC. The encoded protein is CASSTTGVYVQYF.

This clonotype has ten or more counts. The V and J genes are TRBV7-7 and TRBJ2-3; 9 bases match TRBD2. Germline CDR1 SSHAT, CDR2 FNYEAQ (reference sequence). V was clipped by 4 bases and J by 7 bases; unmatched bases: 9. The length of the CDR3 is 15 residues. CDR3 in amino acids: CASSYQAGGLYTQYF. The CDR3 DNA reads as TGTGCCAGCAGCTACCAAGCGGGAGGACTCTATACGCAGTATTTT.

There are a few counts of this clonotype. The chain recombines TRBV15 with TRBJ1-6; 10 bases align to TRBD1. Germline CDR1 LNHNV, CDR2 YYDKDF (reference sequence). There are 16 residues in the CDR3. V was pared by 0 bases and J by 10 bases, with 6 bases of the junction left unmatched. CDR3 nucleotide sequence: TGTGCCACCAGCAGAGATCTGGCGACAGGGGGCTCACCCCTCCACTTT. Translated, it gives CATSRDLATGGSPLHF.

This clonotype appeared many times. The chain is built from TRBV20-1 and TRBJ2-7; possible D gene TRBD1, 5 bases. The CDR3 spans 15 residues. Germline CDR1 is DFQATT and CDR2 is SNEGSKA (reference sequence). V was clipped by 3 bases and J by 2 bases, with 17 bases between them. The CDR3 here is CSASRYPGPTYEQYF. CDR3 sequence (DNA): TGCAGTGCTAGTAGATATCCAGGGCCTACCTACGAGCAGTACTTC.

CDR3 amino acids: CARPLRSRDRGHRANEKLFF. CDR3 bases: TGTGCCAGACCCCTACGCTCCCGGGACAGGGGCCACCGAGCAAATGAAAAACTGTTTTTT. The V gene is TRBV27, the J gene TRBJ1-4, with 10 positions matching TRBD1. This CDR3 contains 20 residues. Losses at the gene ends were 9 bases for V and 5 bases for J; bases not matched to a gene: 24. Germline values: CDR1 MNHEY, CDR2 SMNVEV (reference sequence).

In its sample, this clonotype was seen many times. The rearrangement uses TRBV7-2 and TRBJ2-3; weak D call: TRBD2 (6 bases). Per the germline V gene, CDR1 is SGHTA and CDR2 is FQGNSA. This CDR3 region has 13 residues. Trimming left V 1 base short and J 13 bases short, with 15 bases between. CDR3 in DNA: TGTGCCAGCAGCTTAGTCGCCGGCGGGATGGAGTATTTT. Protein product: CASSLVAGGMEYF.

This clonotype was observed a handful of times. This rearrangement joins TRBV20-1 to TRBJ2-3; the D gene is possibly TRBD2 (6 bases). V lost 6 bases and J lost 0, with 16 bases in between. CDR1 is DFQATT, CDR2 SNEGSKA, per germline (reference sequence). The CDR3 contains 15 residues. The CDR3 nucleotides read TGCAGTGCGGAGGGACCCAACCTTAGCACAGATACGCAGTATTTT. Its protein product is CSAEGPNLSTDTQYF.

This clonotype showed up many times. In DNA, the CDR3 is TGTGCCAGCAGCCAAGAGGAAGGCTACTCCTACAATGAGCAGTTCTTC. The encoded protein is CASSQEEGYSYNEQFF. The rearrangement uses TRBV4-2 and TRBJ2-1; D gene ambiguous. Germline V gene sequence: CDR1 LGHNA, CDR2 YNFKEQ. The CDR3 is made up of 16 amino acids. Trimming cost V 0 bases and J 0 bases, with 9 bases left between them.

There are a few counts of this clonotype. The CDR3 region has the DNA TGCAGTGCTAGTGGCGCGGGGGGCTACGAGCAGTACTTC. Protein product: CSASGAGGYEQYF. The chain joins TRBV20-1 to TRBJ2-7; 8 positions agree with TRBD2. Germline values: CDR1 DFQATT, CDR2 SNEGSKA (reference sequence). V lost 3 bases to trimming and J lost 3 bases; unmatched junction nucleotides: 4. CDR3 length: 13 amino acids.

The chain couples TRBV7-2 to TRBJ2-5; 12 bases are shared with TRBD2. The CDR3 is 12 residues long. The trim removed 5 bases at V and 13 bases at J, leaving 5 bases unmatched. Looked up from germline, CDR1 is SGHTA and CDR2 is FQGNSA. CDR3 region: CASSVLAGGRYF. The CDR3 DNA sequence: TGTGCCAGCAGCGTCCTAGCGGGAGGGAGGTACTTC.

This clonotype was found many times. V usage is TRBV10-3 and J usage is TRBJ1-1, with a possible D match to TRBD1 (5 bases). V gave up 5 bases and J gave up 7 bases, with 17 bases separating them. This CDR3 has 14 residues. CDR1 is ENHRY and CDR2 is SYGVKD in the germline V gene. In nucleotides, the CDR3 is TGTGCCATCAGTACCGCGGGAGAACAGGATGAAGCTTTCTTT. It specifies CAISTAGEQDEAFF.

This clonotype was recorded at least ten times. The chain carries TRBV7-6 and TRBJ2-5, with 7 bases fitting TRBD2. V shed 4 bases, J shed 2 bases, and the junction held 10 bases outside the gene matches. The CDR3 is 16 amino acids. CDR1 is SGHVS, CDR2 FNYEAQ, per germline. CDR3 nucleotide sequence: TGTGCCAGCAGCTCCATCCCACCGGGGGGACAAGAGACCCAGTACTTC. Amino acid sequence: CASSSIPPGGQETQYF.

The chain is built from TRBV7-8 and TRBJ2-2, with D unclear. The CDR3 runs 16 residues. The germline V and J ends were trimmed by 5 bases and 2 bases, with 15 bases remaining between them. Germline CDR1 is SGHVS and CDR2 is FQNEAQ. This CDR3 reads CASSGLITSNTGELFF. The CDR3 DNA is TGTGCCAGCAGCGGTCTAATAACTTCTAACACCGGGGAGCTGTTTTTT.

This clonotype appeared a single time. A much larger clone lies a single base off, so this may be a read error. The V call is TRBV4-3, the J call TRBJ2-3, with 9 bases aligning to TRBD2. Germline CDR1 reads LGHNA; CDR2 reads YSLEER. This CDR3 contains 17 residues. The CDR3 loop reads CASSQRAIAGVVDMQYF. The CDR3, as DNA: TGCGCCAGCAGCCAAAGGGCGATAGCGGGAGTCGTGGATATGCAGTATTTT.

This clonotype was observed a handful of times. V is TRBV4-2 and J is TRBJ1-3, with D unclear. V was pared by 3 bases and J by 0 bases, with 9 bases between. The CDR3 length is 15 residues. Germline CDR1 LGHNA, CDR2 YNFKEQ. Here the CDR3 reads CASSQIAGSGNTIYF. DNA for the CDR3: TGTGCCAGCAGCCAGATCGCAGGCTCTGGAAACACCATATATTTT.

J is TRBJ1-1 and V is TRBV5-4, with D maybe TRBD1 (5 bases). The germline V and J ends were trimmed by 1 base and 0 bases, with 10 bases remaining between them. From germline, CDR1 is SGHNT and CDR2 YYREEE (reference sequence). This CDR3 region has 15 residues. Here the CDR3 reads CASSLPGRLNTEAFF. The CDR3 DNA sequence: TGTGCCAGCAGCTTGCCGGGACGGTTGAACACTGAAGCTTTCTTT.

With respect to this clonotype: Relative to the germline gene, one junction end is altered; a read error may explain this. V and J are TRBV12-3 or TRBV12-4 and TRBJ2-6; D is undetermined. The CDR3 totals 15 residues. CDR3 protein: CASRPPFSGTNVLTF. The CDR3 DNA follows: TGTGCCAGCAGGCCCCCCTTTTCTGGGACCAACGTCCTGACTTTC.

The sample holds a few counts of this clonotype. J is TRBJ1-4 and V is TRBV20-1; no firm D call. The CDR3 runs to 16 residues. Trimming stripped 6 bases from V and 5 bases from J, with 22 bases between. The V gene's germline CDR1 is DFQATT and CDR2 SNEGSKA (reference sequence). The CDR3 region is CSARGVSGVENEKLFF. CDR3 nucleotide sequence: TGCAGTGCCCGAGGTGTAAGCGGCGTGGAAAATGAAAAACTGTTTTTT.

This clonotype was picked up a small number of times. CDR3 region: CAWSVLGAGGYTF. The DNA for the CDR3 is TGTGCCTGGAGTGTACTAGGGGCTGGAGGCTACACCTTC. The chain carries TRBV30 and TRBJ1-2; D possibly corresponds to TRBD1 (5 bases). Germline CDR1 and CDR2: GTSNPN and SVGIG (reference sequence). CDR3 length equals 13 residues. V dropped 0 bases and J dropped 8 bases, with 13 bases sitting between them.

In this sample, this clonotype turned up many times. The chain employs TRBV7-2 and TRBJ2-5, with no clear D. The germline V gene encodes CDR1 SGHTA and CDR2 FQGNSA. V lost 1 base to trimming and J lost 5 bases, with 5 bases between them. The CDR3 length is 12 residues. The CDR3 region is CASSLGPETQYF. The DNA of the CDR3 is TGTGCCAGCAGCTTAGGTCCGGAGACCCAGTACTTC.

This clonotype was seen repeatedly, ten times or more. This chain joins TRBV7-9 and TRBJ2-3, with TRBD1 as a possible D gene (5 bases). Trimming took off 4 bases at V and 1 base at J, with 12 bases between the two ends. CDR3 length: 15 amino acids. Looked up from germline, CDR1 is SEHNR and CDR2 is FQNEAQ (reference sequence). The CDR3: CASSSHRRRTDTQYF. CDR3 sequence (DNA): TGTGCCAGCAGCTCACACAGGCGACGCACAGATACGCAGTATTTT.